The sample holds many counts of the clone carrying this T cell receptor (beta chain). Its antigen remains unidentified. Arm-PCR of CDR3 regions and iRepertoire HTBI primers were the basis on which TCR beta libraries were built. TCRdb reanalysed the multiplex PCR reads using MiXCR and keeps one entry per CDR3 protein. The data hold 300,000 to 450,000 distinct CDR3 sequences, with around 15% observed a single time. This sample is drawn from a study of regulatory T cells in long-lasting Graves disease. Study-wide results and limits: Those with persistent Graves' had less TCR diversity than newly diagnosed patients.

Time point defined: newly diagnosed GD, antithyroid drugs for less than 3 months. The TCR library used RNA extracted from PBMCs. An endocrinology unit in Xi'an, China, supplied the patients. The sequences come from peripheral blood mononuclear cells (PBMCs), collected at new diagnosis, from a patient treated with antithyroid drugs. The sequence derives from a female donor with Graves disease.

The CDR3 spells CASSPEGQGYNEQFF. The CDR3 DNA follows: TGTGCCAGTTCCCCCGAGGGACAGGGGTACAATGAGCAGTTCTTC. V and J are TRBV6-1 and TRBJ2-1; 10 bases map to TRBD1. Trimming at V came to 9 bases and at J to 4 bases, leaving 9 bases not matched to a gene. The CDR3 is made up of 15 amino acids. CDR1 and CDR2 (germline): MNHNS, SASEGT.